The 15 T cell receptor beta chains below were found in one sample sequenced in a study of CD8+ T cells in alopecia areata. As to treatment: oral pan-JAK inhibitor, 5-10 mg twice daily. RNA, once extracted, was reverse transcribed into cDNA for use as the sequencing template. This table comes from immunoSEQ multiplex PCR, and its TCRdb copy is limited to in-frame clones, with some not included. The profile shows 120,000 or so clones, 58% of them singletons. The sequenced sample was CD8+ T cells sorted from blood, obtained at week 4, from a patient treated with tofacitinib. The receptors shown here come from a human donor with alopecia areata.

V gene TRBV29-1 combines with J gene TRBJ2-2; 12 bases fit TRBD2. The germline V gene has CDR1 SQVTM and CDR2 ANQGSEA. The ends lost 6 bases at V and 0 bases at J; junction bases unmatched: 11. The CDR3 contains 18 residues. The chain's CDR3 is CSVGLAGNQFANTGELFF. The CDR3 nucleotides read TGCAGCGTAGGACTAGCGGGGAATCAGTTCGCGAACACCGGGGAGCTGTTTTTT.

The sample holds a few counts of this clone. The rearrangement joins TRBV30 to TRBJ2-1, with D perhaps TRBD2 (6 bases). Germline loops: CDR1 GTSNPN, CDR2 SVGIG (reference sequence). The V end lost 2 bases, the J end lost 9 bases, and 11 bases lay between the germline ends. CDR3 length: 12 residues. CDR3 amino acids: CAWSLSSVEQFF. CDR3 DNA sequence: TGTGCCTGGAGTCTATCTAGCGTTGAGCAGTTCTTC.

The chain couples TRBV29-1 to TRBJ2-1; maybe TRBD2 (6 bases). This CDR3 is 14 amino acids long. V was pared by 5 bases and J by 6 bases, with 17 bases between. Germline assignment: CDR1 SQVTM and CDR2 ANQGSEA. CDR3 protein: CSVYPPGGVNEQFF. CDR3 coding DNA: TGCAGCGTTTACCCCCCTGGCGGGGTCAATGAGCAGTTCTTC.

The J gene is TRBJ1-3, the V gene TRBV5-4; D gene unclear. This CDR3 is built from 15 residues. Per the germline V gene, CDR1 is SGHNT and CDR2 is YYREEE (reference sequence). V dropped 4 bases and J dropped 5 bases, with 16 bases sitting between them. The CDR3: CASSQDKGKRNTIYF. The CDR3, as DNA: TGTGCCAGCAGCCAAGATAAAGGCAAACGAAACACCATATATTTT. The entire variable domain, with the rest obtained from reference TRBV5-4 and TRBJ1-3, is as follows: ETGVTQSPTHLIKTRGQQVTLRCSSQSGHNTVSWYQQALGQGPQFIFQYYREEENGRGNFPPRFSGLQFPNYSSELNVNALELDDSALYLCASSQDKGKRNTIYFGEGSWLTVV.

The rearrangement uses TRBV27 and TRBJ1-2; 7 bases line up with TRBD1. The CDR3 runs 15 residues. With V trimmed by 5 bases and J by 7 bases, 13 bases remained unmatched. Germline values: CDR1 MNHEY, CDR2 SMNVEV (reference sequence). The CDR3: CASSPSRQGMGGYTF. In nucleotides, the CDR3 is TGTGCCAGCAGTCCCTCTCGACAGGGAATGGGTGGCTACACCTTC.

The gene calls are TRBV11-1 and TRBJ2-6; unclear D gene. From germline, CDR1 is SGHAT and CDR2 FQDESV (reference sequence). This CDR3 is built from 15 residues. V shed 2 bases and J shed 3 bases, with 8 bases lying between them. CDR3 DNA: TGTGCCAGCAGCTTAATCTGGGATGGGGCCAACGTCCTGACTTTC. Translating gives CASSLIWDGANVLTF. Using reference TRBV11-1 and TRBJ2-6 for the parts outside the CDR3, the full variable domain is EAEVAQSPRYKITEKSQAVAFWCDPISGHATLYWYRQILGQGPELLVQFQDESVVDDSQLPKDRFSAERLKGVDSTLKIQPAELGDSAMYLCASSLIWDGANVLTFGAGSRLTVL.

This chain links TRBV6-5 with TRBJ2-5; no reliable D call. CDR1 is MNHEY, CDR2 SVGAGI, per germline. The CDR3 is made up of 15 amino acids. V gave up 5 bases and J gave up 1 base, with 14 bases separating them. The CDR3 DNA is TGTGCCAGCAGTGCACTTAATACCCGCCAAGAGACCCAGTACTTC. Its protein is CASSALNTRQETQYF.

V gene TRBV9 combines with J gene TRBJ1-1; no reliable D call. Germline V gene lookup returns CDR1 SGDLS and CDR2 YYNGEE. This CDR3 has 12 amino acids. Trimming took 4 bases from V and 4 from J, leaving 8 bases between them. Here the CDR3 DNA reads TGTGCCAGCAGCCCCCAAACCACTGAAGCTTTCTTT. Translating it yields CASSPQTTEAFF.

The CDR3 DNA reads as TGTGCCAGCAGCTCTCTCAATGAGCAGTTCTTC. Translated, it gives CASSSLNEQFF. V gene TRBV6-5 combines with J gene TRBJ2-1; unclear D gene. Germline CDR1 reads MNHEY; CDR2 reads SVGAGI. Trimming stripped 6 bases from V and 6 bases from J, with 6 bases between. The length of the CDR3 is 11 residues.

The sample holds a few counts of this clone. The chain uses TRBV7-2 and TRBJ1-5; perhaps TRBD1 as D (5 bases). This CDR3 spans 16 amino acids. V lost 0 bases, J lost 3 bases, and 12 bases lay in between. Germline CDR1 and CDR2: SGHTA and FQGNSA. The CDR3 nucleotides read TGTGCCAGCAGCTTAGCGCTGGGGACCCTCAATCAGCCCCAGCATTTT. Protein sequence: CASSLALGTLNQPQHF.

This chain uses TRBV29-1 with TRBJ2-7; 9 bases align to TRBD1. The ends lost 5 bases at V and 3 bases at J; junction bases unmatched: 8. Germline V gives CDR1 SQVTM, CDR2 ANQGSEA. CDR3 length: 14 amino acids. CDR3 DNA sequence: TGCAGCGTTCCTAATTGGGACAGGGTCTACGAGCAGTACTTC. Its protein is CSVPNWDRVYEQYF.

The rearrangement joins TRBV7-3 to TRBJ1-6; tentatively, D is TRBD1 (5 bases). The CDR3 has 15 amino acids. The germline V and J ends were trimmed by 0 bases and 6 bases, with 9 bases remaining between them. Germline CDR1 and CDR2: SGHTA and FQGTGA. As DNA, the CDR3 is TGTGCCAGCAGCTTAACGGTGAGGGGTAATTCACCCCTCCACTTT. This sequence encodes CASSLTVRGNSPLHF.

The DNA of the CDR3 is TGCAGCGTCGCTACTGACTACTATGGCTACACCTTC. This sequence encodes CSVATDYYGYTF. J is TRBJ1-2 and V is TRBV29-1; the D is unclear. Trimming cost V 6 bases and J 3 bases, with 11 bases left between them. CDR1 and CDR2 from the germline V gene are SQVTM and ANQGSEA. This CDR3 has 12 residues.

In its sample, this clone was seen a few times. CDR3 sequence: CATSRDRKAGGPADTQYF. Here the CDR3 DNA reads TGTGCCACCAGCAGAGATCGGAAAGCGGGGGGGCCAGCAGATACGCAGTATTTT. The V and J genes are TRBV15 and TRBJ2-3, with 10 bases identical to TRBD2. The CDR3 has 18 residues. The V segment lost 0 bases and the J segment 4 bases; nucleotides outside the gene matches: 10. Germline loops: CDR1 LNHNV, CDR2 YYDKDF (reference sequence).

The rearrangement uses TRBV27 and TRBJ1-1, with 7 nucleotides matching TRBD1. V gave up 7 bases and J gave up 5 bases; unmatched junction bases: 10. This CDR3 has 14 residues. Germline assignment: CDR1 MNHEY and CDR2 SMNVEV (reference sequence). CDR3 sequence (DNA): TGTGCCAGCATTAGGACAGGTTTAGGTACTGAAGCTTTCTTT. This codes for CASIRTGLGTEAFF.